The next 20 T cell receptor beta chains were all read from a single sample in a study of post-analysis software for immune sequencing data. The TCR beta cDNA libraries contained unique molecular identifiers. Each CDR3 protein is one row after TCRdb ran MiXCR on the PCR reads. The data hold approximately 730,000 distinct CDR3 sequences, with around 27% observed a single time. Study results and limitations: Relative to controls, patients had a few TRBV segments at higher frequency, with TRBV5-6, TRBV5-1 and TRBV20-1 among these.

For these receptors, no antigen is known. The sequencing sample was made of blood. Source of these receptors: a girl between 10 and 17 years old with multiple sclerosis.

The V gene is TRBV10-3, the J gene TRBJ2-4, with D perhaps TRBD1 (6 bases). V dropped 3 bases and J dropped 1 base, with 7 bases sitting between them. The germline CDR1 and CDR2 sequences are ENHRY and SYGVKD. The CDR3 is 14 amino acids. CDR3 loop: CAISEGGAKNIQYF. The CDR3 coding sequence is TGTGCCATCAGTGAAGGGGGTGCCAAAAACATTCAGTACTTC.

This clonotype was counted between two and nine times. The CDR3 sequence: CASSLVGLANNEQFF. The DNA for the CDR3 is TGTGCCAGCAGCTTAGTTGGACTAGCGAACAATGAGCAGTTCTTC. The V and J genes are TRBV7-2 and TRBJ2-1; 9 bases align to TRBD2. The length of the CDR3 is 15 residues. After removal of 1 base from V and 5 bases from J, the junction contained 3 bases not matched to a gene. Germline CDR1 is SGHTA and CDR2 is FQGNSA.

This clonotype came up many times. V usage is TRBV28 and J usage is TRBJ2-1; D remains ambiguous. The CDR3 loop spans 12 amino acids. Germline lookup yields CDR1 MDHEN and CDR2 SYDVKM. V was trimmed by 1 base and J by 7 bases, leaving 5 bases between them. CDR3 amino acids: CASSLLLNEQFF. The CDR3 DNA reads as TGTGCCAGCAGTTTATTATTGAATGAGCAGTTCTTC.

V is TRBV13 and J is TRBJ2-4; possibly TRBD1 or TRBD2 for D (5 bases each). There are 17 residues in the CDR3. Germline loops: CDR1 PRHDT, CDR2 FYEKMQ (reference sequence). V dropped 6 bases and J dropped 6 bases, with 24 bases sitting between them. The CDR3, as DNA: TGTGCCAGCAGTTCCCAAAAGCTTAACTATGGGGGAAACATTCAGTACTTC. Its translation is CASSSQKLNYGGNIQYF.

The chain joins TRBV5-1 to TRBJ2-1, with D unclear. CDR3 length: 11 residues. Trimming left V 5 bases short and J 5 bases short, with 5 bases between. Looked up from germline, CDR1 is SGHRS and CDR2 is YFSETQ. The CDR3 DNA sequence: TGCGCCAGCAGTCAGCACAATGAGCAGTTCTTC. The encoded protein is CASSQHNEQFF.

This clonotype was observed at least ten times. The J gene is TRBJ2-7, the V gene TRBV20-1; 8 bases agree with TRBD2. Germline V gene sequence: CDR1 DFQATT, CDR2 SNEGSKA (reference sequence). The trim removed 1 base at V and 6 bases at J, leaving 14 bases unmatched. The CDR3 consists of 16 residues. Written as DNA, the CDR3 is TGCAGTGCTAGAGGGTCCGGGACTAGTGAACCCCTCGAGCAGTACTTC. Protein product: CSARGSGTSEPLEQYF.

DNA for the CDR3: TGTGCCAGCCCCAAGGACAGGGAGAGTGATCAGCCCCAGCATTTT. It is translated as CASPKDRESDQPQHF. This rearrangement joins TRBV4-2 to TRBJ1-5; 8 nucleotides align to TRBD1. The V gene end was trimmed by 8 bases and the J gene end by 5 bases; junction bases not matched to a gene: 11. The CDR3 sequence is 15 residues long. Germline V gene lookup returns CDR1 LGHNA and CDR2 YNFKEQ.

This clonotype has only a few counts. The V gene is TRBV20-1, the J gene TRBJ1-6; D gene unclear. Trimming took off 3 bases at V and 3 bases at J, with 18 bases between the two ends. The CDR3 extends over 17 amino acids. Germline V CDR1 and CDR2: DFQATT, SNEGSKA (reference sequence). The CDR3 DNA reads TGCAGTGCTAGGTCCCCGCCGGAGGCGGTCTATAATTCACCCCTCCACTTT. This encodes CSARSPPEAVYNSPLHF.

V and J are TRBV6-6 and TRBJ2-7; no reliable D call. Trimming cost V 8 bases and J 4 bases, with 15 bases left between them. Germline lookup yields CDR1 MNHNY and CDR2 SVGAGI (reference sequence). The CDR3 runs to 13 residues. The CDR3 nucleotides are TGTGCCAGCTCTAGGGCAGGCCAATACGAGCAGTACTTC. Protein: CASSRAGQYEQYF.

The sample holds a few counts of this clonotype. This chain joins TRBV24-1 and TRBJ1-5; no firm D call. Germline V gene data show CDR1 as KGHDR and CDR2 as SFDVKD. Trimming took off 3 bases at V and 5 bases at J, with 7 bases between the two ends. CDR3 length equals 13 residues. CDR3 sequence (DNA): TGTGCCACCAGTGATCGAGGTTATCAGCCCCAGCATTTT. Its translation is CATSDRGYQPQHF.

This clonotype was counted ten times or more. This sequence joins TRBV7-2 and TRBJ2-7; tentatively, D is TRBD1 (6 bases). The CDR3 loop spans 14 amino acids. V was clipped by 5 bases and J by 0 bases, with 11 bases between them. Germline V gene sequence: CDR1 SGHTA, CDR2 FQGNSA. For the CDR3, the DNA is TGTGCCAGCAGCGACAGGCCCAGCTCCTACGAGCAGTACTTC. It yields the protein CASSDRPSSYEQYF.

The J gene is TRBJ2-7, the V gene TRBV5-1; TRBD2 might be the D (6 bases). The V and J ends lost 2 bases and 12 bases respectively, with 18 bases between them. Germline V gene lookup returns CDR1 SGHRS and CDR2 YFSETQ. The CDR3 sequence is 13 residues long. The CDR3, as DNA: TGCGCCAGCAGCTTTTGGGGGGAAGAGACCCGGTACTTC. Translated: CASSFWGEETRYF.

V and J are TRBV20-1 and TRBJ2-2, with TRBD2 identical over 10 bases. The CDR3 is made up of 17 amino acids. CDR1 and CDR2 from the germline V gene are DFQATT and SNEGSKA (reference sequence). After removal of 6 bases from V and 2 bases from J, the junction contained 12 bases not matched to a gene. The CDR3 spells CSARGDSGGPNTGELFF. CDR3 bases: TGCAGTGCCAGGGGTGATAGCGGGGGGCCCAACACCGGGGAGCTGTTTTTT.

This clonotype turned up a few times. The gene calls are TRBV6-6 and TRBJ2-3, with 9 bases matching TRBD1. The trim removed 6 bases at V and 3 bases at J, leaving 7 bases unmatched. The CDR3 has 15 amino acids. Germline V gene sequence: CDR1 MNHNY, CDR2 SVGAGI (reference sequence). For the CDR3, the DNA is TGTGCCAGCAGCTACGGGGACAGGGTGACAGATACGCAGTATTTT. Encoded protein: CASSYGDRVTDTQYF.

The rearrangement uses TRBV20-1 and TRBJ2-5; D remains ambiguous. The CDR3 has 16 residues. With 0 bases removed from V and 5 bases from J, the gap between germline ends came to 19 bases. In germline, CDR1 is DFQATT, CDR2 SNEGSKA (reference sequence). CDR3 DNA sequence: TGCAGTGCTAGAGATGGATGGGTCGGCCACTCGGAGACCCAGTACTTC. This encodes CSARDGWVGHSETQYF.

The V and J genes are TRBV12-3 or TRBV12-4 and TRBJ2-3, with TRBD1 as a possible D gene (5 bases). V lost 7 bases to trimming and J lost 2 bases, with 16 bases between them. The CDR3 runs to 15 residues. CDR3 region: CASTLQDTPTDTQYF. The DNA for the CDR3 is TGTGCCAGCACCCTACAGGACACTCCCACAGATACGCAGTATTTT.

This clonotype was seen a few times. The rearrangement joins TRBV7-2 to TRBJ2-7; TRBD2 aligns across 7 bases. Germline assignment: CDR1 SGHTA and CDR2 FQGNSA. This CDR3 is built from 13 residues. The J segment lost 6 bases and the V segment lost 4 bases, leaving 6 bases of the junction unmatched. The CDR3: CASSWGEGSEQYF. CDR3 coding DNA: TGTGCCAGCAGCTGGGGGGAGGGTAGCGAGCAGTACTTC. Full variable domain (outside the CDR3, taken from reference TRBV7-2 and TRBJ2-7): GAGVSQSPSNKVTEKGKDVELRCDPISGHTALYWYRQSLGQGLEFLIYFQGNSAPDKSGLPSDRFSAERTGGSVSTLTIQRTQQEDSAVYLCASSWGEGSEQYFGPGTRLTVT.

The chain joins TRBV29-1 to TRBJ2-7; 11 bases fit TRBD2. Germline V gene lookup returns CDR1 SQVTM and CDR2 ANQGSEA. CDR3 size: 15 residues. The V and J ends lost 6 bases and 1 base, in that order; junction bases with no gene match: 8. The CDR3 DNA sequence: TGCAGCGTGCCCAAGACTAGCGGGGTATCCTACGAGCAGTACTTC. This encodes CSVPKTSGVSYEQYF.

The J gene is TRBJ1-1, the V gene TRBV6-1; no clear D. The CDR3 has 13 amino acids. Germline V gene data show CDR1 as MNHNS and CDR2 as SASEGT. V gave up 7 bases and J gave up 5 bases, with 14 bases separating them. The CDR3 nucleotides read TGTGCCAGCATTTCTATAATTACGACTGAAGCTTTCTTT. Its translation is CASISIITTEAFF.

This clonotype was seen a handful of times. The CDR3, as DNA: TGTGCCATCAGTGAGAACGGGGGCAATAACTATGGCTACACCTTC. This translates into CAISENGGNNYGYTF. The chain carries TRBV10-3 and TRBJ1-2, with a tentative D call TRBD1 (6 bases). This CDR3 has 15 amino acids. The ends were cut back, 2 bases at V and 1 base at J, with 11 bases in the middle. Per germline, CDR1 ENHRY and CDR2 SYGVKD.